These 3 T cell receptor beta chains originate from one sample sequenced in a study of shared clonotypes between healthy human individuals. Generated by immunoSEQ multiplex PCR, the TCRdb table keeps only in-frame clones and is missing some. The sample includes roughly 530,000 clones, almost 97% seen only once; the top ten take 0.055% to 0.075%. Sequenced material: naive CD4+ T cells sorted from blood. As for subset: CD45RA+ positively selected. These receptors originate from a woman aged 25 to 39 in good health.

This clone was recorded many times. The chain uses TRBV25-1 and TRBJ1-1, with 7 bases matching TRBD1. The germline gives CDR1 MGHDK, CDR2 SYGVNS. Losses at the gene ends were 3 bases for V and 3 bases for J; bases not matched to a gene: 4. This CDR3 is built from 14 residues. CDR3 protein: CASSDLQGYTEAFF. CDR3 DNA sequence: TGTGCCAGCAGTGATCTACAGGGGTACACTGAAGCTTTCTTT.

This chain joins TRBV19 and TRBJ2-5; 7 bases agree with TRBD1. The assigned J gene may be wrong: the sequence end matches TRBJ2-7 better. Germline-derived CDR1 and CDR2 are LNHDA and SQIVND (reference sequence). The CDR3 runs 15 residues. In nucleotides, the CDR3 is TGTGCCAGTAGTACGCGTGGGGACAGCTACTACGAGCAGTACTTC. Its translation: CASSTRGDSYYEQYF.

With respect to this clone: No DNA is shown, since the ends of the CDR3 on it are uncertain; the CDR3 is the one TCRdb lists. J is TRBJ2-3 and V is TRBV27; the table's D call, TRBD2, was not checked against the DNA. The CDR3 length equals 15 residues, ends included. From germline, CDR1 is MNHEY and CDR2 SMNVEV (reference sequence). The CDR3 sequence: CASSSSGYRGDTQYF.